The TCR beta chain under discussion was sequenced for a study of the immune and genomic landscape of osteosarcoma. Study-wide results and caveats: No matched normal tissue; external skin and blood data served as benchmarks. Clonality was low: mean 0.09, highest about 0.3, suggesting limited expansion.

Looked up from germline, CDR1 is SGHNT and CDR2 is YYREEE (reference sequence). The CDR3 runs to 15 residues. The data were produced by immunoSEQ multiplex PCR, yet TCRdb's version contains in-frame clones alone and is incomplete. The data contain about 10,000 clones, 55% to 75% of them singletons. Of note for this clone: Its target is unknown. One end of the junction varies from germline; a read error may be responsible.

Poor-prognosis osteosarcoma patients supplied post-treatment primary, local recurrence and metastasis tumor specimens. The V and J genes are TRBV5-4 and TRBJ1-4; 8 bases align to TRBD1. The sequenced sample consisted of osteosarcoma tumor tissue from the lung. The sequence was obtained from a human donor with osteosarcoma. DNA of the CDR3: TGTGCCACCAGCCCTGAACCGGGACAGGTTGGGGAACTGTTTTTT. It is translated as CATSPEPGQVGELFF.